The rows below give T cell receptor beta chains drawn from one sample of a study of blood T cell repertoires in COVID-19. Sequencing used immunoSEQ multiplex PCR; TCRdb keeps in-frame clones, though not all of them. The repertoire holds 180,000 or so clones, with 85% to 90% as singletons. Material for sequencing was peripheral blood. These receptors all come from a woman older than 75 in a cohort sampled during active or convalescent COVID-19. Each CDR3 is given with its conserved first and last residue. D genes are given only for firm matches. Only part of the rows carry a size: once, few, many, or a class if the clone is expanded.

16	TRBJ2-3	TRBV9	NA	NA	TGTGCCAGCAGCCCAGTAGGGGCACAGGTCACAGATACGCAGTATTTT	CASSPVGAQVTDTQYF
15	TRBJ1-2	TRBV5-1	NA	TRBD1	TGCGCCAGCACTCCGGGACAGGTACATAACTATGGCTACACCTTC	CASTPGQVHNYGYTF
15	TRBJ1-1	TRBV5-1	NA	NA	TGCGCCAGCAGCTTGACAGGGACCGAGAACACTGAAGCTTTCTTT	CASSLTGTENTEAFF
13	TRBJ2-3	TRBV29-1	NA	TRBD1	TGCAGCGTCACAGGACAGGGGATGGGTGGGCAGTATTTT	CSVTGQGMGGQYF
15	TRBJ1-3	TRBV19	NA	NA	TGTGCCAGTAGTATTCGTGGACTGTCTGGAAACACCATATATTTT	CASSIRGLSGNTIYF
15	TRBJ2-2	TRBV12-5	NA	NA	TGTGCTAGTGGGCAGAGGACGGGAAACACCGGGGAGCTGTTTTTT	CASGQRTGNTGELFF
17	TRBJ2-1	TRBV24-1	NA	TRBD2	TGTGCCACCAGTGACCTTAGGCGGGGGAGCTCCTACAATGAGCAGTTCTTC	CATSDLRRGSSYNEQFF
14	TRBJ1-4	TRBV11-3	NA	TRBD1	TGTGCCAGCAGCCTGACAGGGTTGGGTGAAAAACTGTTTTTT	CASSLTGLGEKLFF
13	TRBJ1-1	TRBV6-5	few	NA	TGTGCCAGCAGTCAATTCCAGGGTATCAGGACTTTCTTT	CASSQFQGIRTFF
18	TRBJ2-3	TRBV10-3	NA	NA	TGTGCCATCAGTGAGTCGGCAGGGATTGGGGCTAGCACAGATACGCAGTATTTT	CAISESAGIGASTDTQYF
14	TRBJ2-7	TRBV6-5	NA	TRBD1	TGTGCCAGCACCATAGGGACAGGGTCCTACGAGCAGTACTTC	CASTIGTGSYEQYF
13	TRBJ1-1	TRBV2	NA	TRBD1	TGTGCCAGTTTGACAGGGCCGAACACTGAAGCTTTCTTT	CASLTGPNTEAFF
17	TRBJ2-6	TRBV5-4	NA	NA	TGTGCCAGCAGTTGGGGGGGGCGGAGTAATGGGGCCAACGTCCTGACTTTC	CASSWGGRSNGANVLTF
14	TRBJ1-6	TRBV5-4	NA	NA	TGTGCCAGCAGCTCAGGGTTGGATAATTCACCCCTCCACTTT	CASSSGLDNSPLHF
15	TRBJ1-4	TRBV19	NA	TRBD1	TGTGCCAGTAGTCGAAACAGGGGGCGGGCTGAAAAACTGTTTTTT	CASSRNRGRAEKLFF
16	TRBJ2-6	TRBV11-3	few	TRBD1	TGTGCCAGCAGCTACAGGGGGCTCTCTGGGGCCAACGTCCTGACTTTC	CASSYRGLSGANVLTF
16	TRBJ2-2	TRBV6-5	once	TRBD1	TGTGCCAGCAGTTACGGGACAGTTTTACACACCGGGGAGCTGTTTTTT	CASSYGTVLHTGELFF
15	TRBJ2-3	TRBV7-9	few	TRBD2	TGTGCCAGCAGCTCCCAGGGACTAGCTTCCAATACGCAGTATTTT	CASSSQGLASNTQYF
12	TRBJ1-2	TRBV7-9	NA	NA	TGTGCCAGCAGCTCCGGGAACTATGGCTACACCTTC	CASSSGNYGYTF
17	TRBJ2-2	TRBV11-3	NA	NA	TGTGCCAGCAGCGAGGAAGGAGTCTTCGCGAACACCGGGGAGCTGTTTTTT	CASSEEGVFANTGELFF
18	TRBJ2-2	TRBV19	NA	TRBD1	TGTGCCAGTAGTATAGATCGCTGGGGGACAGGGGGGACCGGGGAGCTGTTTTTT	CASSIDRWGTGGTGELFF
15	TRBJ1-2	TRBV5-6	NA	NA	TGTGCCAGCAGCTTGGAGCCCGGTACAGGATTCGGCTACACCTTC	CASSLEPGTGFGYTF
17	TRBJ1-6	TRBV7-9	NA	TRBD1	TGTGCCAGCAGCCTTTCTAGAGGGGGCGCCTATAATTCACCCCTCCACTTT	CASSLSRGGAYNSPLHF